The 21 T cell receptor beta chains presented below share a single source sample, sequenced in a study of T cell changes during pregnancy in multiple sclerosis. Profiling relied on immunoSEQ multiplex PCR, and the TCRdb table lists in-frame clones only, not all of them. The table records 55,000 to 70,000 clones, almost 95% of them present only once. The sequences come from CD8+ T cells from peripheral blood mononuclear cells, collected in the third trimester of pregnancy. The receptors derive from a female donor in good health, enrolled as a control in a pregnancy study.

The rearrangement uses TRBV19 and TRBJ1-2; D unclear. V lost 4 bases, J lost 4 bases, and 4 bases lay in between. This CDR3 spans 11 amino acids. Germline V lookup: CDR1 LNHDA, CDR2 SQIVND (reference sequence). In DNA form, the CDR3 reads TGTGCCAGTAGTACCCTCTATGGCTACACCTTC. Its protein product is CASSTLYGYTF.

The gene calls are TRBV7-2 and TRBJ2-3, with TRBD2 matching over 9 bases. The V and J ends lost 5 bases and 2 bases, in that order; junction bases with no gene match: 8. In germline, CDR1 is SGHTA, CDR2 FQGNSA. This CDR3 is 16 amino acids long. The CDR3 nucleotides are TGTGCCAGCAGCCCCATAGCGGGGGTCATCACAGATACGCAGTATTTT. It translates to CASSPIAGVITDTQYF.

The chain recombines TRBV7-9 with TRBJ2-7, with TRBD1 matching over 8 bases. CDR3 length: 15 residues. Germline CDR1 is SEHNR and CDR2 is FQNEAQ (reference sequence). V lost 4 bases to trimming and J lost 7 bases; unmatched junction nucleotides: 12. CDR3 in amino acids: CASSSQKQGVGEQYF. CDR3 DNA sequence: TGTGCCAGCAGCTCGCAGAAACAGGGGGTGGGGGAGCAGTACTTC.

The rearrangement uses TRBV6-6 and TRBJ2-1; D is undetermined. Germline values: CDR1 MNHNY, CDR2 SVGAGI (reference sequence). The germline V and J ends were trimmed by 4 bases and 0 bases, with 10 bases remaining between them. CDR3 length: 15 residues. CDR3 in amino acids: CASSFTESSYNEQFF. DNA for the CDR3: TGTGCCAGCAGTTTTACAGAGAGCTCCTACAATGAGCAGTTCTTC.

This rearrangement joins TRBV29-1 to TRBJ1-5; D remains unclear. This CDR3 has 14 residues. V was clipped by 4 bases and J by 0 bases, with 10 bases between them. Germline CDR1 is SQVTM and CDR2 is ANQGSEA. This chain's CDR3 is CSVAYGNSNQPQHF. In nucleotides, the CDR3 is TGCAGCGTTGCCTACGGTAATAGCAATCAGCCCCAGCATTTT.

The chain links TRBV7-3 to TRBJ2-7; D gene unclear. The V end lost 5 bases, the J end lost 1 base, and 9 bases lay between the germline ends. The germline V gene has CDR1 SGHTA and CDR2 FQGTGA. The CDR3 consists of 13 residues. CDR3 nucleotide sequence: TGTGCCAGCAGCCCGACGGAGTCCTACGAGCAGTACTTC. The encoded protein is CASSPTESYEQYF.

CDR3 loop: CASSDSHSSIGPLHF. CDR3 DNA: TGTGCCAGCAGTGACTCCCACTCTTCGATCGGGCCCCTCCACTTT. This rearrangement joins TRBV6-4 to TRBJ1-6; the D is unclear. Germline V CDR1 and CDR2: MRHNA, SNTAGT. Trimming stripped 0 bases from V and 13 bases from J, with 16 bases between. The length of the CDR3 is 15 residues.

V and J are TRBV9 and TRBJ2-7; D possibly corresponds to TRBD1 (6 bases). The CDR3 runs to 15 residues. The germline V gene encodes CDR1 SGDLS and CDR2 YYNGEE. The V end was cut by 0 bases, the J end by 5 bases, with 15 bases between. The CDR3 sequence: CASSVDPTGIHEQYF. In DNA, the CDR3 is TGTGCCAGCAGCGTAGACCCTACAGGGATCCACGAGCAGTACTTC.

In nucleotides, the CDR3 is TGTGCCAGCAGCGATCCGGCGACAACAGGGATCGCTGAAGCTTTCTTT. It yields the protein CASSDPATTGIAEAFF. The V and J genes are TRBV9 and TRBJ1-1; weak D call: TRBD1 (6 bases). The CDR3 extends over 16 amino acids. Germline values: CDR1 SGDLS, CDR2 YYNGEE. Trimming removed 3 bases from V and 6 bases from J, with 21 bases in between.

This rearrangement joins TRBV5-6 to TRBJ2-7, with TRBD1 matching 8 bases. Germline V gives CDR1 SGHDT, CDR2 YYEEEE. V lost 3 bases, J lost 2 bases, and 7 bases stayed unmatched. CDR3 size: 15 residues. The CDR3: CASSWDRFITYEQYF. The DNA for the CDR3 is TGTGCCAGCAGCTGGGACAGGTTCATAACCTACGAGCAGTACTTC. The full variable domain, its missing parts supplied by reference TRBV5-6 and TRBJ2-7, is DAGVTQSPTHLIKTRGQQVTLRCSPKSGHDTVSWYQQALGQGPQFIFQYYEEEERQRGNFPDRFSGHQFPNYSSELNVNALLLGDSALYLCASSWDRFITYEQYFGPGTRLTVT.

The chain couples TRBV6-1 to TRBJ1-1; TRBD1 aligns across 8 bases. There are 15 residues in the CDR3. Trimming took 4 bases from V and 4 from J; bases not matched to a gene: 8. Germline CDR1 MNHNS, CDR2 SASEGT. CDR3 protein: CASSGYGQGATEAFF. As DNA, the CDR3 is TGTGCCAGCAGTGGGTACGGACAGGGTGCCACTGAAGCTTTCTTT.

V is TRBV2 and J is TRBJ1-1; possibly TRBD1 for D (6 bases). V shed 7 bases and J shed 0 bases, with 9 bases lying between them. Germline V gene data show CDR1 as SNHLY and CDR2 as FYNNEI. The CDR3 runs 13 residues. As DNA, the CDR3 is TGTGCCAGCATACAGGGCCTGAACACTGAAGCTTTCTTT. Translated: CASIQGLNTEAFF.

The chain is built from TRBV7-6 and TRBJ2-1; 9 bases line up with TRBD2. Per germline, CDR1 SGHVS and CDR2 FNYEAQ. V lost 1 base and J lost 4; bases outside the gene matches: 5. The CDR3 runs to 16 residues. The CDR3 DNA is TGTGCCAGCAGCTTAGTAAATCTAGCGGGGTACAATGAGCAGTTCTTC. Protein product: CASSLVNLAGYNEQFF.

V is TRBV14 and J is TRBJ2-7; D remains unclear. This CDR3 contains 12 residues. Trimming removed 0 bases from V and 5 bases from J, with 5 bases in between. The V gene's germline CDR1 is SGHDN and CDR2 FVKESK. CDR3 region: CASSQDPNEQYF. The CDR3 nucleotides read TGTGCCAGCAGCCAAGACCCCAACGAGCAGTACTTC.

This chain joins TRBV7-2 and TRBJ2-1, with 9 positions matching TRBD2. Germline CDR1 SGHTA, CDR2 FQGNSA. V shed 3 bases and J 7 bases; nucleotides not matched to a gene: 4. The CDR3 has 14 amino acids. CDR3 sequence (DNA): TGTGCCAGCAGCTTCGGCGGGGGGGGGAATGAGCAGTTCTTC. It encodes CASSFGGGGNEQFF.

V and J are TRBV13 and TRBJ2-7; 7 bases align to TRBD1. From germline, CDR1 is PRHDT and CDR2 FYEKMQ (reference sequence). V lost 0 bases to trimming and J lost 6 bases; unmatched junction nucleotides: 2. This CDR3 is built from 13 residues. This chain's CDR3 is CASSLGQGLEQYF. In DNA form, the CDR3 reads TGTGCCAGCAGCTTAGGACAGGGGCTCGAGCAGTACTTC.

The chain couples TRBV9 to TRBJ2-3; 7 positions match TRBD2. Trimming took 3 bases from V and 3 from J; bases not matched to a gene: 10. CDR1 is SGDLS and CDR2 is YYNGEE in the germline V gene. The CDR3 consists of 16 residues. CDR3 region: CASSDVVERGTDTQYF. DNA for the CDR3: TGTGCCAGCAGCGATGTGGTGGAGCGGGGAACAGATACGCAGTATTTT.

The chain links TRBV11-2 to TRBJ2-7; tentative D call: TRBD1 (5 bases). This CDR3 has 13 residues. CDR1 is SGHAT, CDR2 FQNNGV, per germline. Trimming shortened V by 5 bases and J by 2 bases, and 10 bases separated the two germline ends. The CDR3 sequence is CASSEGVPYEQYF. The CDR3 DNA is TGTGCCAGCAGCGAAGGGGTACCCTACGAGCAGTACTTC.

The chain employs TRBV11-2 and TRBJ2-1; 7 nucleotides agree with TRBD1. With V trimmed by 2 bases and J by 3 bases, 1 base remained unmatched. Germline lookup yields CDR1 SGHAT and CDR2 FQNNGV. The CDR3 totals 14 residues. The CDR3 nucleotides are TGTGCCAGCAGCTTAAGGACAGGCTACAATGAGCAGTTCTTC. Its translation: CASSLRTGYNEQFF.

The CDR3 sequence is CATSREKGLVPSYEQYF. The CDR3 DNA follows: TGTGCCACCAGCAGAGAAAAAGGACTAGTCCCCTCCTACGAGCAGTACTTC. The chain links TRBV15 to TRBJ2-7, with 7 bases aligning to TRBD2. This CDR3 is 17 amino acids long. V was clipped by 0 bases and J by 0 bases; unmatched bases: 8. In germline, CDR1 is LNHNV, CDR2 YYDKDF (reference sequence). Looking up the rest from reference TRBV15 and TRBJ2-7 gives the full variable domain: DAMVIQNPRYQVTQFGKPVTLSCSQTLNHNVMYWYQQKSSQAPKLLFHYYDKDFNNEADTPDNFQSRRPNTSFCFLDIRSPGLGDTAMYLCATSREKGLVPSYEQYFGPGTRLTVT.

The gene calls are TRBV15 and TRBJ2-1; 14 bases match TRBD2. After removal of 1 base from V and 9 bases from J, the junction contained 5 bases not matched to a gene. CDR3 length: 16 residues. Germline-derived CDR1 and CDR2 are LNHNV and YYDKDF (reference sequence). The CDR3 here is CATSRGLAGGSGEQFF. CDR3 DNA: TGTGCCACCAGCAGAGGACTAGCGGGGGGGTCGGGTGAGCAGTTCTTC.